Each of the 20 T cell receptor beta chains below was sequenced from the same sample in a study of T cells in Graves' hyperthyroidism and ophthalmopathy. The CDR3 regions of TCR beta were amplified from RNA transcripts. The HTBI set primed first-round TCR CDR3 RT-PCR. A single record per CDR3 protein comes from TCRdb applying MiXCR to the multiplex PCR reads. The sample has under 350,000 distinct CDR3 sequences; 15% to 20% are singletons. The sequencing sample was made of blood. The source of these receptors is a woman aged 45-65 years with Graves' hyperthyroidism.

This sequence joins TRBV12-3 or TRBV12-4 and TRBJ2-1; 8 bases agree with TRBD2. V gave up 1 base and J gave up 7 bases; unmatched junction bases: 9. The CDR3 runs to 16 residues. The CDR3 nucleotides read TGTGCCAGCAGTTTAGTCGGGGGGGTTAAGGGGAATGAGCAGTTCTTC. Its translation is CASSLVGGVKGNEQFF.

This clonotype was detected only a few times. The genes are TRBV28 and TRBJ2-7, with a possible D match to TRBD1 (6 bases). This CDR3 spans 14 amino acids. The germline gives CDR1 MDHEN, CDR2 SYDVKM. With 5 bases removed from V and 4 bases from J, the gap between germline ends came to 15 bases. The CDR3 bases are TGTGCCAGCAGTCATCAGGGGAATTCGTACGAGCAGTACTTC. Translation: CASSHQGNSYEQYF.

Many counts were recorded for this clonotype. The chain is built from TRBV3-1 and TRBJ2-3; 9 positions match TRBD2. Germline V gene data show CDR1 as LGHDT and CDR2 as YNNKEL (reference sequence). Unmatched junction bases numbered 2, after V lost 5 bases and J lost 2 bases. This CDR3 comprises 14 residues. The CDR3 spells CASSKGLATDTQYF. CDR3 nucleotides: TGTGCCAGCAGCAAGGGACTAGCCACAGATACGCAGTATTTT.

This chain uses TRBV12-3 or TRBV12-4 with TRBJ1-2; 10 bases agree with TRBD1. The CDR3 runs to 15 residues. V lost 4 bases and J lost 8; bases outside the gene matches: 10. For the CDR3, the DNA is TGTGCCAGCAGTTCGACCGGGACAGGGGTTTACGGCTACACCTTC. It codes for CASSSTGTGVYGYTF.

The chain couples TRBV7-9 to TRBJ1-1; 8 bases map to TRBD1. Germline CDR1 is SEHNR and CDR2 is FQNEAQ (reference sequence). Trimming took 4 bases from V and 4 from J; bases not matched to a gene: 5. There are 14 residues in the CDR3. The CDR3 DNA sequence: TGTGCCAGCAGCTCACGACAGGGGCTCACTGAAGCTTTCTTT. Encoded protein: CASSSRQGLTEAFF. The whole variable domain, filled in from reference TRBV7-9 and TRBJ1-1, reads DTGVSQNPRHKITKRGQNVTFRCDPISEHNRLYWYRQTLGQGPEFLTYFQNEAQLEKSRLLSDRFSAERPKGSFSTLEIQRTEQGDSAMYLCASSSRQGLTEAFFGQGTRLTVV.

The rearrangement links TRBV7-6 to TRBJ2-5, with a tentative D call TRBD1 (6 bases). This CDR3 contains 15 residues. Germline V gene sequence: CDR1 SGHVS, CDR2 FNYEAQ. Deletions cut 5 bases from V and 5 bases from J, with 18 bases between. CDR3 in amino acids: CASSRYPQGQETQYF. For the CDR3, the DNA is TGTGCCAGCAGCAGATACCCACAGGGTCAGGAGACCCAGTACTTC.

As concerns this clonotype: Possible read error: a much larger clone is one base away. The CDR3 bases are TGTGTCAGCAGCCGCGGACAGGGAGAGACCCAGTACTTC. This translates into CVSSRGQGETQYF. The genes are TRBV7-9 and TRBJ2-5, with TRBD1 matching over 8 bases. CDR3 length equals 13 residues. Germline CDR1 is SEHNR and CDR2 is FQNEAQ (reference sequence).

This clonotype has ten or more counts. The chain uses TRBV12-3 or TRBV12-4 and TRBJ1-1; D is undetermined. Trimming took 7 bases from V and 11 from J, leaving 20 bases between them. CDR3 size: 13 residues. Here the CDR3 DNA reads TGTGCCAGCACCCCAGTCCGGGCTCAACGCGCTTTCTTT. Encoded protein: CASTPVRAQRAFF.

Ten or more counts support this clonotype. The genes are TRBV5-1 and TRBJ2-2; D is ambiguous. V was shortened by 4 bases and J by 3 bases, with 13 bases between the two germline ends. Germline V CDR1 and CDR2: SGHRS, YFSETQ. The CDR3 consists of 15 residues. The DNA of the CDR3 is TGCGCCAGCAGCCTGTGGACCACGGACACCGGGGAGCTGTTTTTT. Its protein is CASSLWTTDTGELFF.

This clonotype has ten or more counts. The V gene is TRBV19, the J gene TRBJ1-1; D gene ambiguous. There are 14 residues in the CDR3. Trimming left V 3 bases short and J 0 bases short, with 8 bases between. CDR1 and CDR2 (germline): LNHDA, SQIVND (reference sequence). CDR3 nucleotides: TGTGCCAGTAGTATCCCTCACATGAACACTGAAGCTTTCTTT. This sequence encodes CASSIPHMNTEAFF.

DNA of the CDR3: TGTGCCAGCAGTCACCGGTCGGAACCGGGGGAGACCCAGTACTTC. Translating gives CASSHRSEPGETQYF. The V call is TRBV6-1, the J call TRBJ2-5; the D gene is possibly TRBD2 (5 bases). The CDR3 has 15 residues. Germline CDR1 MNHNS, CDR2 SASEGT. V lost 5 bases to trimming and J lost 5 bases, with 18 bases between them.

This clonotype was detected many times. The genes are TRBV3-1 and TRBJ2-2, with D possibly being TRBD1 (6 bases). This CDR3 spans 13 amino acids. Trimming left V 2 bases short and J 5 bases short, with 6 bases between. CDR1 is LGHDT and CDR2 is YNNKEL in the germline V gene (reference sequence). The CDR3 DNA reads as TGTGCCAGCAGCCAAAGGGGGACCGGGGAGCTGTTTTTT. Its protein is CASSQRGTGELFF. Drawing the rest from reference TRBV3-1 and TRBJ2-2, the complete variable domain is DTAVSQTPKYLVTQMGNDKSIKCEQNLGHDTMYWYKQDSKKFLKIMFSYNNKELIINETVPNRFSPKSPDKAHLNLHINSLELGDSAVYFCASSQRGTGELFFGEGSRLTVL.

This chain links TRBV9 with TRBJ2-3; D tentatively fits TRBD1 or TRBD2 (6 bases each). There are 15 residues in the CDR3. From germline, CDR1 is SGDLS and CDR2 YYNGEE. The V end lost 2 bases, the J end lost 6 bases, and 16 bases lay between the germline ends. The CDR3 loop is CASSVWGAGPDTQYF. The CDR3, as DNA: TGTGCCAGCAGCGTGTGGGGGGCCGGACCCGATACGCAGTATTTT.

This rearrangement joins TRBV5-8 to TRBJ1-1, with D possibly being TRBD1 (6 bases). Germline V gene data show CDR1 as SGHTS and CDR2 as YDEGEE. The CDR3 has 14 residues. V was trimmed by 1 base and J by 5 bases, leaving 12 bases between them. This CDR3 is CASSLRGGLTEAFF. In nucleotides, the CDR3 is TGTGCCAGCAGCTTGAGAGGGGGATTGACTGAAGCTTTCTTT.

This clonotype was seen repeatedly, ten times or more. The chain is built from TRBV30 and TRBJ2-5; TRBD1 matches 9 bases. The junction had 14 bases not matched to a gene; V was cut back by 4 bases and J by 5 bases. Germline CDR1 GTSNPN, CDR2 SVGIG (reference sequence). CDR3 length equals 16 residues. As DNA, the CDR3 is TGTGCCTGGATTCCTTCTAGGGACAGGGAACGGGAGACCCAGTACTTC. Translating gives CAWIPSRDRERETQYF.

This clonotype was observed many times. The chain carries TRBV10-3 and TRBJ1-1, with TRBD1 identical over 10 bases. There are 12 residues in the CDR3. Looked up from germline, CDR1 is ENHRY and CDR2 is SYGVKD. V dropped 6 bases and J dropped 5; count of bases not matched to a gene: 0. CDR3 sequence: CAIRGQGTEAFF. The CDR3 bases are TGTGCCATCAGGGGACAGGGGACTGAAGCTTTCTTT.

This clonotype occurred a few times. The chain has TRBV15 and TRBJ1-2; D unresolved. Germline loops: CDR1 LNHNV, CDR2 YYDKDF (reference sequence). The CDR3 has 15 residues. Trimming took off 3 bases at V and 4 bases at J, with 15 bases between the two ends. The CDR3 loop reads CATSRSAQPGYGYTF. The CDR3 nucleotides are TGTGCCACCAGCAGGTCTGCACAACCGGGCTATGGCTACACCTTC.

Comments on this clonotype: Its ends do not fully match the called genes, so a read error is possible. This chain joins TRBV5-1 and TRBJ2-5, with no clear D. The germline gives CDR1 SGHRS, CDR2 YFSETQ. The CDR3 has 12 residues. For the CDR3, the DNA is TGTGCCAGCAGCGAACCCCTGGGGACCCAGTACTTC. Amino acid sequence: CASSEPLGTQYF.

This chain links TRBV19 with TRBJ1-4; possible D gene TRBD1, 6 bases. The V gene's germline CDR1 is LNHDA and CDR2 SQIVND (reference sequence). CDR3 size: 15 residues. The V gene lost 5 bases and the J gene lost 0 bases, with 10 bases spanning the gap. Here the CDR3 reads CASSANRATNEKLFF. CDR3 DNA: TGTGCCAGTAGTGCCAACAGGGCAACTAATGAAAAACTGTTTTTT. The full variable domain, in which reference TRBV19 and TRBJ1-4 provide the parts outside the CDR3, is DGGITQSPKYLFRKEGQNVTLSCEQNLNHDAMYWYRQDPGQGLRLIYYSQIVNDFQKGDIAEGYSVSREKKESFPLTVTSAQKNPTAFYLCASSANRATNEKLFFGSGTQLSVL.

This clonotype occurred many times. The chain uses TRBV6-1 and TRBJ2-7; perhaps D is TRBD1 or TRBD2 (6 bases each). The ends were cut back, 5 bases at V and 3 bases at J, with 17 bases in the middle. This CDR3 is 15 amino acids long. Germline CDR1 MNHNS, CDR2 SASEGT. As DNA, the CDR3 is TGTGCCAGCAGTCACACTTCGGGGGCGCTCTACGAGCAGTACTTC. This codes for CASSHTSGALYEQYF.